This TCR beta chain was captured by sequencing in a study of breast tumors, draining lymph nodes, adjacent tissues. TCRdb called the multiplex PCR reads again in MiXCR, with one record for every CDR3 protein. The sample consists of 60,000 to 65,000 distinct CDR3 sequences, 45% to 60% of them appearing once. CDR1 is MNHEY and CDR2 is SVGAGI in the germline V gene. The CDR3 contains 14 residues. As to this clonotype: At one boundary the junction diverges from the germline segment, which might be a read error.

The specimen sequenced was breast tumor tissue. The receptor comes from a female donor with breast cancer. Some clones in this sample may be carry-over from other donors' samples. The chain is built from TRBV6-5 and TRBJ1-5; D gene uncertain. This chain's CDR3 is CAISDGENNQPQHF. CDR3 sequence (DNA): TGTGCCATCAGTGATGGGGAAAACAATCAGCCCCAGCATTTT.